This entry features one TCR beta chain sequence. From germline, CDR1 is LGHNA and CDR2 YNFKEQ. The CDR3 runs 15 residues. J lost 3 bases, V lost 1 base, and 4 bases had no gene match. The data are from a study of blood T cell repertoires in COVID-19. TCRdb keeps only in-frame clones here, not all; method: immunoSEQ multiplex PCR. In the table there are fewer than 150,000 clones, 65% to 90% of which are singletons. The chain uses TRBV4-2 and TRBJ2-7, with 9 positions matching TRBD1. This TCR was sampled from a man over 45 with acute or convalescent COVID-19. Source material: peripheral blood. CDR3 sequence (DNA): TGTGCCAGCAGCCAAGGGGACAGGGAAGGCTACGAGCAGTACTTC. This codes for CASSQGDREGYEQYF.